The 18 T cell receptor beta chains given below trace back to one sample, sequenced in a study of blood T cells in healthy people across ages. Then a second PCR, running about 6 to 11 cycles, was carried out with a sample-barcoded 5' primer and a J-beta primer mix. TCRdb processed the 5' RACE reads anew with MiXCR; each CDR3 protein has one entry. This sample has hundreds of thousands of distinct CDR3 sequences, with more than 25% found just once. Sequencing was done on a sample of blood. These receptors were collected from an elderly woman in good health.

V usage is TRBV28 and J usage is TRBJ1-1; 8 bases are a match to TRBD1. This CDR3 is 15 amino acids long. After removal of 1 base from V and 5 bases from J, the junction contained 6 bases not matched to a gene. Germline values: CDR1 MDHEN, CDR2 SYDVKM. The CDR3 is CASSLSNRGITEAFF. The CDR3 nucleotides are TGTGCCAGCAGTTTATCGAACAGGGGGATAACTGAAGCTTTCTTT.

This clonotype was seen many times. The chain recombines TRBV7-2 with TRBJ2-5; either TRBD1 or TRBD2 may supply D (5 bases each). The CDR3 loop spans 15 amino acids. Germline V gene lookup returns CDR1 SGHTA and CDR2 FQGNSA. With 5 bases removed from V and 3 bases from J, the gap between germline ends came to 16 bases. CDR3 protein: CASSTFRDGKETQYF. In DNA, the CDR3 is TGTGCCAGCAGCACCTTCCGGGACGGAAAAGAGACCCAGTACTTC.

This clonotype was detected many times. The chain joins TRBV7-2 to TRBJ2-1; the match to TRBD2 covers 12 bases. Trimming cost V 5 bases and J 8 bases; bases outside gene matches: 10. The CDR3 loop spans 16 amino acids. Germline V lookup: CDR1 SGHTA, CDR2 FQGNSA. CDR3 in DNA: TGTGCCAGCAGCCCGCTAACTAGCGGGGGGAGGGATGAGCAGTTCTTC. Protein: CASSPLTSGGRDEQFF.

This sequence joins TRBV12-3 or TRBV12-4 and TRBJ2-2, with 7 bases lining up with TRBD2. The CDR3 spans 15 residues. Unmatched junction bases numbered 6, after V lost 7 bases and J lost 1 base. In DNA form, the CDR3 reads TGTGCCAGCACCCCTTGGGGGGGGAACACCGGGGAGCTGTTTTTT. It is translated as CASTPWGGNTGELFF.

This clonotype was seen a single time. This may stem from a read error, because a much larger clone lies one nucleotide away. CDR3 region: CDSSEAGGPDEQFF. The CDR3 nucleotides read TGTGACAGCAGTGAAGCCGGGGGTCCCGATGAGCAGTTCTTC. The chain employs TRBV25-1 and TRBJ2-1, with D perhaps matching TRBD2 (6 bases). The CDR3 covers 14 residues. Looked up from germline, CDR1 is MGHDK and CDR2 is SYGVNS.

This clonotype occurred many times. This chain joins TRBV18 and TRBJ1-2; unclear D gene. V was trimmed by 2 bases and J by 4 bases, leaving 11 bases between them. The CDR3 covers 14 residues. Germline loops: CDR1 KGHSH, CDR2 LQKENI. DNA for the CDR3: TGTGCCAGCTCACCAGGCGGGGAGGGCTATGGCTACACCTTC. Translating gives CASSPGGEGYGYTF.

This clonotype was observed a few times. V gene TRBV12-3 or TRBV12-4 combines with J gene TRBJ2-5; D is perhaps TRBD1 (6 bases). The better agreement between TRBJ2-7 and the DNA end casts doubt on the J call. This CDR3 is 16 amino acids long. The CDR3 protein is CASSQTGTTVGNEQYF. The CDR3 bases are TGTGCCAGCAGTCAAACCGGGACAACGGTGGGCAACGAGCAGTACTTC.

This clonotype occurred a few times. Here the CDR3 DNA reads TGTGCCAGCAGTTTAGGGGACACCCTGAACACTGAAGCTTTCTTT. The encoded protein is CASSLGDTLNTEAFF. V and J are TRBV6-2 or TRBV6-3 and TRBJ1-1; tentative D call: TRBD1 (6 bases). V was clipped by 4 bases and J by 0 bases, with 12 bases between them. Looked up from germline, CDR1 is MNHEY and CDR2 is SVGEGT. This CDR3 comprises 15 residues.

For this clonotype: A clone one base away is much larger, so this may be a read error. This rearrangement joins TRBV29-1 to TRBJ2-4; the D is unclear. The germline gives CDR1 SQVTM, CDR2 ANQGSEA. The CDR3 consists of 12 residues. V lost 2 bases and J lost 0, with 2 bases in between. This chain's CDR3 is CSVETAKNIQYF. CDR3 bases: TGCAGCGTTGAAACAGCCAAAAACATTCAGTACTTC. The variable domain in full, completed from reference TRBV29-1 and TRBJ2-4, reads SAVISQKPSRDICQRGTSLTIQCQVDSQVTMMFWYRQQPGQSLTLIATANQGSEATYESGFVIDKFPISRPNLTFSTLTVSNMSPEDSSIYLCSVETAKNIQYFGAGTRLSVL.

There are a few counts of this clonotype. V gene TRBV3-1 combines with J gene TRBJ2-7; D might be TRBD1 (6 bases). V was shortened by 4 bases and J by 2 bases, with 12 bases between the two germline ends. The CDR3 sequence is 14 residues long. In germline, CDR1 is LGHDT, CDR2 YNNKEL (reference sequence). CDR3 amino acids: CASSLLTGTYEQYF. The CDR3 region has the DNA TGTGCCAGCAGCCTTTTGACAGGAACCTACGAGCAGTACTTC.

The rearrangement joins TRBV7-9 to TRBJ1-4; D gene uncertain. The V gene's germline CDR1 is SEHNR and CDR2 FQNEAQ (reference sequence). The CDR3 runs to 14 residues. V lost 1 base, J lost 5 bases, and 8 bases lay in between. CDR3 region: CASSLGIENEKLFF. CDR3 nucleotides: TGTGCCAGCAGCTTAGGGATAGAGAATGAAAAACTGTTTTTT.

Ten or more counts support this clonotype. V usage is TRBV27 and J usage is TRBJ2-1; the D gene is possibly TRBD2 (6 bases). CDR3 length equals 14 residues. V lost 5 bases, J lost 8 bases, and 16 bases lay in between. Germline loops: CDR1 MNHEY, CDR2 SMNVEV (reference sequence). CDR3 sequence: CASSRQTSFDEQFF. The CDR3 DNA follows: TGTGCCAGCAGTCGACAGACTAGTTTCGATGAGCAGTTCTTC.

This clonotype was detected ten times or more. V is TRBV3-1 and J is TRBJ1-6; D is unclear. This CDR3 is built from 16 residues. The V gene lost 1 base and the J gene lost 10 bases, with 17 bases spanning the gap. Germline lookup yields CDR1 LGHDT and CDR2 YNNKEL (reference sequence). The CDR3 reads CASSQGIRAGLSPLHF. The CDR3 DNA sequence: TGTGCCAGCAGCCAAGGGATTCGAGCAGGTCTATCACCCCTCCACTTT.

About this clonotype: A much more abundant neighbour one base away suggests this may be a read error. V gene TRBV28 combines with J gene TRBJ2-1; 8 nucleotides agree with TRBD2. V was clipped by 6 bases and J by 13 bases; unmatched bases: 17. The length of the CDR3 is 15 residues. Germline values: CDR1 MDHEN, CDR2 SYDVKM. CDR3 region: CASSSNRGGKGTQFF. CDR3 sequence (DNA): TGTGCCAGCAGCTCAAACCGGGGGGGGAAAGGGACCCAGTTCTTC.

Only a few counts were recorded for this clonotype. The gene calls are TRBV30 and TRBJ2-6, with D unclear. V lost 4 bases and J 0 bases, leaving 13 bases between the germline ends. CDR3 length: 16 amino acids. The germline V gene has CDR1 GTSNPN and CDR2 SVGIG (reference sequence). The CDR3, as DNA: TGTGCCTGGACCCGCTGGGCCCCCTCTGGGGCCAACGTCCTGACTTTC. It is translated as CAWTRWAPSGANVLTF.

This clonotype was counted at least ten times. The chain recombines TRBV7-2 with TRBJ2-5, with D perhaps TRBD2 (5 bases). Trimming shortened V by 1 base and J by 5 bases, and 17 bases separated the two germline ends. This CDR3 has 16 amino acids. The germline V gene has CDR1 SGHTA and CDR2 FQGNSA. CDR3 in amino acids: CASSLGRQKLGETQYF. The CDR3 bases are TGTGCCAGCAGCTTAGGGCGGCAAAAACTAGGGGAGACCCAGTACTTC.

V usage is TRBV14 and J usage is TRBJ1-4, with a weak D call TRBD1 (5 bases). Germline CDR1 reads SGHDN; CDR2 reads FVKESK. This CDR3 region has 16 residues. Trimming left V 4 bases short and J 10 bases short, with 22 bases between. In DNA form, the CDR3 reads TGTGCCAGCAGCCGAATAATAGGACACCGGTATGGAAAACTGTTTTTT. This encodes CASSRIIGHRYGKLFF.

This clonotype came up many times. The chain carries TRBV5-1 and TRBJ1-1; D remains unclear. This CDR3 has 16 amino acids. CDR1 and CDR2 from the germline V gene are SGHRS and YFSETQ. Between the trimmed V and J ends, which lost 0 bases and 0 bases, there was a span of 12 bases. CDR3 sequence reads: CASSLGLQFMNTEAFF. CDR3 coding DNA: TGCGCCAGCAGCTTGGGTCTACAGTTTATGAACACTGAAGCTTTCTTT.